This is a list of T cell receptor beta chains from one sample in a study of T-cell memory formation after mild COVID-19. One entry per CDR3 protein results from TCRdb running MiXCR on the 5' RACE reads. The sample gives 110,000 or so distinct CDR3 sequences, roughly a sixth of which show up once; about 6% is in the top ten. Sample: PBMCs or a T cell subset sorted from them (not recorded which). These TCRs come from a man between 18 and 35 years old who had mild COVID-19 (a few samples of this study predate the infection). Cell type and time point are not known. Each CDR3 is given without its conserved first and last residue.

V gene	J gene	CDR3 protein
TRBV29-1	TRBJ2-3	SVGLLGRPVDTQY
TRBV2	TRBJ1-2	ASKTKMGIYGYT
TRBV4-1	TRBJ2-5	ASSRPGQETQY
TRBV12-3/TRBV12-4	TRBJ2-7	ASSYQGVRYEQY
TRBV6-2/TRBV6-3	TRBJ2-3	ASTPGADTQY
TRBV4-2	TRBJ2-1	ASSQRGSGGAGNEQF
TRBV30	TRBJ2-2	AWSVIGQGNTGELF
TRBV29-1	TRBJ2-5	SVQRGAEETQY
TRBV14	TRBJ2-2	ASSLGHNTGELF
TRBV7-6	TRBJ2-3	ASRPSGGNFQY
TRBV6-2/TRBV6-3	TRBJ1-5	ASSYRQGKQPQH